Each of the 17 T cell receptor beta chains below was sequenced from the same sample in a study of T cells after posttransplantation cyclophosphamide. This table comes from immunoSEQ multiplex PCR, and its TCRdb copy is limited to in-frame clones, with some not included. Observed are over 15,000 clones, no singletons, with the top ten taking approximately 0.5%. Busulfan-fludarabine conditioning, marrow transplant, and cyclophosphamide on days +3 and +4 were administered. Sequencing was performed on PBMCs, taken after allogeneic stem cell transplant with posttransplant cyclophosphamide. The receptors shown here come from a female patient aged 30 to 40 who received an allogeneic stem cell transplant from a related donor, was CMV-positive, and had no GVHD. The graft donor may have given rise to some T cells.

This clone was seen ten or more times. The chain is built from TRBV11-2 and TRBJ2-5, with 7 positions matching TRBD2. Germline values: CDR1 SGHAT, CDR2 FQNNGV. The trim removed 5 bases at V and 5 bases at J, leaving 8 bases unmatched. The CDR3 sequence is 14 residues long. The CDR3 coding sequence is TGTGCCAGCAGCCCCAGCTGGGGGGGGGAGACCCAGTACTTC. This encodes CASSPSWGGETQYF.

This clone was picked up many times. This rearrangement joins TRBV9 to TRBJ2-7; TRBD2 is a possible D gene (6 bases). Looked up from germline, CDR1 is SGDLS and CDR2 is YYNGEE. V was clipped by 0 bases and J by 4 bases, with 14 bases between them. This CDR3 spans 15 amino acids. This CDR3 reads CASSVEPGAKYEQYF. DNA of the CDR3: TGTGCCAGCAGCGTAGAACCGGGAGCCAAGTACGAGCAGTACTTC.

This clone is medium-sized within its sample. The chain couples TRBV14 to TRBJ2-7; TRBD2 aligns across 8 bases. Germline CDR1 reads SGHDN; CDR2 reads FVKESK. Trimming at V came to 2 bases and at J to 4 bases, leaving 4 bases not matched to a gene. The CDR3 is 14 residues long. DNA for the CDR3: TGTGCCAGCAGCCAACAGGGACTAGGATACGAGCAGTACTTC. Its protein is CASSQQGLGYEQYF.

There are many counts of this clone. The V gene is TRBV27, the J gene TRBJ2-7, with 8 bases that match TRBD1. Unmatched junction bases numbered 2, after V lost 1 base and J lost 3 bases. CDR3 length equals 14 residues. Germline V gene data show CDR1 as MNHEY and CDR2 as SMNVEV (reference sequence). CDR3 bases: TGTGCCAGCAGTTTATTCGGGACAGGCTACGAGCAGTACTTC. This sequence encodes CASSLFGTGYEQYF.

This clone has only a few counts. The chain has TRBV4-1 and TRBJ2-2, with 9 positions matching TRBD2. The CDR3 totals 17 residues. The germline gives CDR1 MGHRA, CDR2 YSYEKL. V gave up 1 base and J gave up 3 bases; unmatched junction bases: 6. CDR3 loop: CASSQVGREGYTGELFF. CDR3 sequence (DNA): TGCGCCAGCAGCCAAGTCGGGCGGGAGGGTTACACCGGGGAGCTGTTTTTT.

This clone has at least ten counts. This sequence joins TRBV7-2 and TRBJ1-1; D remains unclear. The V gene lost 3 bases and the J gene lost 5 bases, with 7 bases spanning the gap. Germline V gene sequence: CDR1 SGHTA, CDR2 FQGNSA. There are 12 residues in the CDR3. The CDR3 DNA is TGTGCCAGCAGCTTCCGGGTGACTGAAGCTTTCTTT. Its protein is CASSFRVTEAFF.

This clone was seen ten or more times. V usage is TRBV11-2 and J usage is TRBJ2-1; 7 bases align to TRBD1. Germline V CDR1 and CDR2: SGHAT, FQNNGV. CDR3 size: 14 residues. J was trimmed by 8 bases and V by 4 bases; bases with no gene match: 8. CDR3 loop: CASSSRQGSDEQFF. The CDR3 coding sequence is TGTGCCAGCAGCTCCCGACAGGGTAGCGATGAGCAGTTCTTC.

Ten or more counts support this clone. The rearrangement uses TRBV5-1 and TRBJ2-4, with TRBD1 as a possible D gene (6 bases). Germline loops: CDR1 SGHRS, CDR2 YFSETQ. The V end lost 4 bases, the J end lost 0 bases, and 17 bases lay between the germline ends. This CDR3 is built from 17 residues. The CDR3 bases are TGCGCCAGCAGCGTGGTATTTTCAGGGGTAGCCAAAAACATTCAGTACTTC. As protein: CASSVVFSGVAKNIQYF.

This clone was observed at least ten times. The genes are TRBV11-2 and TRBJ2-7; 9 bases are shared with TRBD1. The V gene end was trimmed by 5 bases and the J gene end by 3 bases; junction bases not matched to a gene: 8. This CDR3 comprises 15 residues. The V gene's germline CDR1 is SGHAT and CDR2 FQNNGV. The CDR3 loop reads CASSPPGTGIYEQYF. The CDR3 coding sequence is TGTGCCAGCAGCCCTCCCGGGACAGGGATCTACGAGCAGTACTTC.

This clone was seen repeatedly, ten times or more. CDR3 sequence reads: CASSQRDTGELFF. CDR3 DNA sequence: TGTGCCAGCAGCCAGAGGGACACCGGGGAGCTGTTTTTT. The chain uses TRBV7-9 and TRBJ2-2, with D perhaps matching TRBD2 (5 bases). The germline V gene has CDR1 SEHNR and CDR2 FQNEAQ (reference sequence). The germline V and J ends were trimmed by 5 bases and 3 bases, with 7 bases remaining between them. The CDR3 has 13 amino acids.

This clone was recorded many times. The CDR3 DNA sequence: TGCGCCAGCAGCCCTATTTCCCGGGGGGCGCAGTATGGCTACACCTTC. It yields the protein CASSPISRGAQYGYTF. This chain uses TRBV4-3 with TRBJ1-2; D perhaps matches TRBD1 (6 bases). V lost 4 bases and J 5 bases, leaving 20 bases between the germline ends. Germline V CDR1 and CDR2: LGHNA, YSLEER. CDR3 length equals 16 residues.

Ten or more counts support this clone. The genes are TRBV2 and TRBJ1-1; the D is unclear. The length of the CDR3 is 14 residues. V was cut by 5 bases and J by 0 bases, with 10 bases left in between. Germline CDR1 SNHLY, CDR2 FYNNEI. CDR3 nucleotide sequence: TGTGCCAGCAGTCGGGGAGAGCTGAACACTGAAGCTTTCTTT. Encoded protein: CASSRGELNTEAFF.

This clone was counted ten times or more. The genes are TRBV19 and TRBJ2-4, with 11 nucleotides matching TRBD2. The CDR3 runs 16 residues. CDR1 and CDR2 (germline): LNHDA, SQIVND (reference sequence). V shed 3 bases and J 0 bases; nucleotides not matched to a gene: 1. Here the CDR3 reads CASSMGLAVAKNIQYF. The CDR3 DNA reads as TGTGCCAGTAGTATGGGACTAGCGGTAGCCAAAAACATTCAGTACTTC.

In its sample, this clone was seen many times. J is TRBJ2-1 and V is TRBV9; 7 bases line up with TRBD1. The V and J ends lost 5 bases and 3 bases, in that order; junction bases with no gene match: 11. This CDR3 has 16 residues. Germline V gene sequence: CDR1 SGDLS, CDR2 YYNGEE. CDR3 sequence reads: CASSPPLGGFYNEQFF. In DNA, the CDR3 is TGTGCCAGCAGTCCGCCGCTAGGGGGCTTCTACAATGAGCAGTTCTTC.

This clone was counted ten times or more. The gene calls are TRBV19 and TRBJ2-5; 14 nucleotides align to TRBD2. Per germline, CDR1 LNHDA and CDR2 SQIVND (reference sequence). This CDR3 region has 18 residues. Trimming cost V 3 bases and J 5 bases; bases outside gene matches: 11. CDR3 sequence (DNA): TGTGCCAGTAGTATGGGACCGGGACTAGCGGGAGCGGGTGAGACCCAGTACTTC. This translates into CASSMGPGLAGAGETQYF.

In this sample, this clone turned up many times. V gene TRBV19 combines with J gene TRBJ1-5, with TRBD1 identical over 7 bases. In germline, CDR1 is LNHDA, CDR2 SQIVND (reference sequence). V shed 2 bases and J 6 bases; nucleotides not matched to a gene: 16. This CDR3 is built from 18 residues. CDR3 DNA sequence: TGTGCCAGTAGTATACGATGTCTGGAGGGGGCAGTATGTCAGCCCCAGCATTTT. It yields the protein CASSIRCLEGAVCQPQHF.

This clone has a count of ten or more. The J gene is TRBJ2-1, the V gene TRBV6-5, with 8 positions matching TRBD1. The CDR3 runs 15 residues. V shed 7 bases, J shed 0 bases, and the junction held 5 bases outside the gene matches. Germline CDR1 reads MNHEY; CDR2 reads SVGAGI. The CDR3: CASKRQGSSYNEQFF. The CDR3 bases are TGTGCCAGCAAAAGACAGGGGAGCTCCTACAATGAGCAGTTCTTC.